By frequency in the sample, the clone carrying this T cell receptor (beta chain) is medium-sized. The junction had 16 bases not matched to a gene; V was cut back by 6 bases and J by 10 bases. Germline assignment: CDR1 MNHEY and CDR2 SVGAGI. This CDR3 has 16 amino acids. Time point meaning: after preoperative PTX-NDP chemotherapy. The data are from a study of esophageal squamous cell carcinoma under preoperative chemotherapy. TCRdb fed the PCR reads into MiXCR, producing one record per CDR3 protein. The sample shows approximately 10,000 distinct CDR3 sequences, roughly half of them seen only once. Sampling took place from a patient given preoperative chemotherapy. This TCR derives from a human donor with esophageal squamous cell carcinoma. The donor label of this sample is uncertain. The chain is built from TRBV6-5 and TRBJ2-1; 9 positions match TRBD1. CDR3 sequence (DNA): TGTGCCAGCAGGAGGGGGACAGGGCCGTCTCAATTCGAGCAGTTCTTC. This translates into CASRRGTGPSQFEQFF.